This passage covers 5 T cell receptor beta chains from one sample sequenced in a study of blood T cell repertoires in COVID-19. Profiled with immunoSEQ multiplex PCR; TCRdb holds only in-frame clones, not every one. The sample includes tens of thousands of clones, roughly 90% seen only once; the top ten take about 1.3%. Source material: peripheral blood. The receptors were sampled from a man aged 55-75 years with acute or convalescent COVID-19.

The chain couples TRBV11-2 to TRBJ1-2, with 10 nucleotides matching TRBD1. This CDR3 is 16 amino acids long. V lost 5 bases and J lost 2; bases outside the gene matches: 8. Germline assignment: CDR1 SGHAT and CDR2 FQNNGV. The CDR3 DNA reads TGTGCCAGCAGCACGGGACAGGGGCACCTAAACTATGGCTACACCTTC. It yields the protein CASSTGQGHLNYGYTF.

The V gene is TRBV7-9, the J gene TRBJ1-6; D is uncertain. Germline assignment: CDR1 SEHNR and CDR2 FQNEAQ (reference sequence). Trimming took off 4 bases at V and 7 bases at J, with 5 bases between the two ends. The CDR3 length is 12 residues. In nucleotides, the CDR3 is TGTGCCAGCAGCTCGGTCAATTCACCCCTCCACTTT. Residues: CASSSVNSPLHF.

The chain is built from TRBV10-1 and TRBJ1-5, with 7 bases fitting TRBD1. The germline gives CDR1 WNHNN, CDR2 SYGVQD (reference sequence). There are 13 residues in the CDR3. J was trimmed by 7 bases and V by 6 bases; bases with no gene match: 6. The DNA of the CDR3 is TGCGCCAGCAGCCCCGGGACAGTGCAGCCCCAGCATTTT. Amino acid sequence: CASSPGTVQPQHF.

This clone showed up just once. J is TRBJ1-6 and V is TRBV6-5; 8 bases match TRBD1. CDR1 is MNHEY, CDR2 SVGAGI, per germline. After removal of 4 bases from V and 7 bases from J, the junction contained 6 bases not matched to a gene. CDR3 length equals 15 residues. The CDR3 spells CASSWRGQGNSPLHF. The DNA of the CDR3 is TGTGCCAGCAGTTGGCGAGGACAGGGCAATTCACCCCTCCACTTT.

This clone was counted only a few times. V and J are TRBV9 and TRBJ1-2; no reliable D call. The CDR3 length is 13 residues. Germline V lookup: CDR1 SGDLS, CDR2 YYNGEE. Trimming cost V 0 bases and J 8 bases, with 11 bases left between them. The CDR3 DNA follows: TGTGCCAGCAGCGTAGATGACCGGGAGGGCTACACCTTC. Its translation is CASSVDDREGYTF.